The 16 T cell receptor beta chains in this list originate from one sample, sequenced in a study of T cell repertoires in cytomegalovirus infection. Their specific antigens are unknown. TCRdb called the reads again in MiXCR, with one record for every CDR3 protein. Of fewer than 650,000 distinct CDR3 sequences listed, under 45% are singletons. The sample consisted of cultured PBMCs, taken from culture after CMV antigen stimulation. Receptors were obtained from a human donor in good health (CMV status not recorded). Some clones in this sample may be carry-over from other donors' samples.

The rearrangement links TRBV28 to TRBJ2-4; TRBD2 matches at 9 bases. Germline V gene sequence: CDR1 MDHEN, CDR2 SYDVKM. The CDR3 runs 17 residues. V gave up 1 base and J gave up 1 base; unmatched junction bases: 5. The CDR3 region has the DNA TGTGCCAGCAGTTTATCAGATAGCGGGAGTGCCAAAAACATTCAGTACTTC. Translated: CASSLSDSGSAKNIQYF. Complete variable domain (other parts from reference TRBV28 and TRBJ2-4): DVKVTQSSRYLVKRTGEKVFLECVQDMDHENMFWYRQDPGLGLRLIYFSYDVKMKEKGDIPEGYSVSREKKERFSLILESASTNQTSMYLCASSLSDSGSAKNIQYFGAGTRLSVL.

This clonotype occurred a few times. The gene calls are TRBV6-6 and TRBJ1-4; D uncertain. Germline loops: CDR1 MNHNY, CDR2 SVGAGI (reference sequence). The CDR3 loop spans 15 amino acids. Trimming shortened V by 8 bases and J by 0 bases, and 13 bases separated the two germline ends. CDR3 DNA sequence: TGTGCCAGCTCCACCAGCGTTTCAACTAATGAAAAACTGTTTTTT. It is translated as CASSTSVSTNEKLFF.

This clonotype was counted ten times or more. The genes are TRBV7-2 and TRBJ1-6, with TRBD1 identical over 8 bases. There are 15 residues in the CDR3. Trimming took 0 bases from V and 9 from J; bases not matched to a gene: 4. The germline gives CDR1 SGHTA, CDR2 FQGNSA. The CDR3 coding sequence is TGTGCCAGCAGCTTAGCGGACAGGGCAAGTTCACCCCTCCACTTT. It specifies CASSLADRASSPLHF.

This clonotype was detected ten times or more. The chain's CDR3 is CSATQGGRETQYF. The CDR3 nucleotides are TGCAGTGCCACTCAGGGGGGCCGGGAGACCCAGTACTTC. The chain uses TRBV20-1 and TRBJ2-5; a possible D gene is TRBD1 (7 bases). The germline gives CDR1 DFQATT, CDR2 SNEGSKA (reference sequence). The CDR3 has 13 residues. Trimming removed 6 bases at V and 5 bases at J, with 16 bases between.

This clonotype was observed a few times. CDR3 region: CASSIGGVGIQYF. DNA of the CDR3: TGTGCCAGTAGTATAGGAGGGGTGGGCATTCAGTACTTC. The genes are TRBV19 and TRBJ2-4, with D tentatively TRBD1 or TRBD2 (5 bases each). V was shortened by 1 base and J by 9 bases, with 10 bases between the two germline ends. Germline assignment: CDR1 LNHDA and CDR2 SQIVND (reference sequence). The CDR3 has 13 amino acids. The entire variable domain, with the rest obtained from reference TRBV19 and TRBJ2-4, is as follows: DGGITQSPKYLFRKEGQNVTLSCEQNLNHDAMYWYRQDPGQGLRLIYYSQIVNDFQKGDIAEGYSVSREKKESFPLTVTSAQKNPTAFYLCASSIGGVGIQYFGAGTRLSVL.

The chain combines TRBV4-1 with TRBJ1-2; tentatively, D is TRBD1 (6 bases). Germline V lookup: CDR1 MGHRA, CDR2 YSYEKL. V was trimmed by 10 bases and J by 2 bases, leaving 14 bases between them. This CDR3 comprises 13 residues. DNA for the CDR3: TGCGCCACCAAAGCCCAGGGGAACTATGGCTACACCTTC. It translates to CATKAQGNYGYTF.

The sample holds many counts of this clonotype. The DNA for the CDR3 is TGTGCCAGCAGCCCACAGGGTGTTCTGGCTCCGGGTACGCAGTATTTT. It codes for CASSPQGVLAPGTQYF. The rearrangement joins TRBV7-6 to TRBJ2-3, with D tentatively TRBD1 (6 bases). V lost 5 bases, J lost 8 bases, and 23 bases lay in between. The CDR3 sequence is 16 residues long. CDR1 and CDR2 (germline): SGHVS, FNYEAQ.

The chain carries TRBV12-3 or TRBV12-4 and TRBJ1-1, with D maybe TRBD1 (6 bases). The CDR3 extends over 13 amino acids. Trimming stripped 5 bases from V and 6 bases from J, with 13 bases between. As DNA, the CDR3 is TGTGCCAGCAGTCCGTTACAGGGCTCTGAAGCTTTCTTT. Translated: CASSPLQGSEAFF.

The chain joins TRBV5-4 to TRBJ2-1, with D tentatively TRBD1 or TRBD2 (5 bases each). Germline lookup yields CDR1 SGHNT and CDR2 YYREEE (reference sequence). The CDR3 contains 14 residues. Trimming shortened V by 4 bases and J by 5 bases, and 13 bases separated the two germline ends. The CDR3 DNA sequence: TGTGCCAGCAGCGAACCCCGGGGCAACAATGAGCAGTTCTTC. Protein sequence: CASSEPRGNNEQFF.

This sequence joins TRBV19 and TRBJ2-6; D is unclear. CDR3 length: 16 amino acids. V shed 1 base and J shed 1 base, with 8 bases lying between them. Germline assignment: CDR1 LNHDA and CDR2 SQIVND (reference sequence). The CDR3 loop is CASSIVPVSGANVLTF. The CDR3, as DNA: TGTGCCAGTAGTATAGTTCCCGTATCTGGGGCCAACGTCCTGACTTTC.

The CDR3 nucleotides read TGTGCCAGCAGCCCACTGAGGACCAATCAGCCCCAGCATTTT. Protein: CASSPLRTNQPQHF. The chain links TRBV7-9 to TRBJ1-5; D unclear. The CDR3 sequence is 14 residues long. V dropped 5 bases and J dropped 3 bases, with 11 bases sitting between them. The germline CDR1 and CDR2 sequences are SEHNR and FQNEAQ (reference sequence).

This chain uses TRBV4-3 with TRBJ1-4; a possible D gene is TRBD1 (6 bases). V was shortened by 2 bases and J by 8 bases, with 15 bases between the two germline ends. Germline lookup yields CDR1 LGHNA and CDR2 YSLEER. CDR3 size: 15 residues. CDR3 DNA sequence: TGCGCCAGCAGCCAATTTTTACAGGGAAAAGAAAAACTGTTTTTT. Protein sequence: CASSQFLQGKEKLFF.

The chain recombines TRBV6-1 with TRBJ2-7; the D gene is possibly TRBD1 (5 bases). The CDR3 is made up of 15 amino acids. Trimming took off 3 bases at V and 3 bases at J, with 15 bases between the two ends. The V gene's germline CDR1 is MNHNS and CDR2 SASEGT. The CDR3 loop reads CASSERIGEIYEQYF. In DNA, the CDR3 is TGTGCCAGCAGTGAGCGGATAGGGGAAATCTACGAGCAGTACTTC.

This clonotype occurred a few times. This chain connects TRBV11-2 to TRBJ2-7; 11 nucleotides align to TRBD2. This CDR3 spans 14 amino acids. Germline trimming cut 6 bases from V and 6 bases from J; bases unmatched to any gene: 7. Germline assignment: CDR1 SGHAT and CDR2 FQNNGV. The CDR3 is CASRPTSGRREQYF. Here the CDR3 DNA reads TGTGCCAGCAGGCCTACTAGCGGGAGACGCGAGCAGTACTTC.

CDR3 in amino acids: CASTSLRGPRTGNTIYF. CDR3 in DNA: TGTGCCAGCACGAGCCTCCGCGGACCGCGCACTGGAAACACCATATATTTT. The rearrangement uses TRBV6-2 or TRBV6-3 and TRBJ1-3; D gene unclear. This CDR3 spans 17 amino acids. CDR1 is MNHEY and CDR2 is SVGEGT in the germline V gene. Trimming removed 7 bases at V and 2 bases at J, with 21 bases between.

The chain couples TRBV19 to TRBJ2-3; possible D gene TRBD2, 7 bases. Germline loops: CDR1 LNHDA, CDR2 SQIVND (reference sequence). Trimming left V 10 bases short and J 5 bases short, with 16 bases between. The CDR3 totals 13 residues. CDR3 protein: CATEERDKDTQYF. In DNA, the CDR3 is TGTGCCACCGAGGAGCGGGACAAAGATACGCAGTATTTT.